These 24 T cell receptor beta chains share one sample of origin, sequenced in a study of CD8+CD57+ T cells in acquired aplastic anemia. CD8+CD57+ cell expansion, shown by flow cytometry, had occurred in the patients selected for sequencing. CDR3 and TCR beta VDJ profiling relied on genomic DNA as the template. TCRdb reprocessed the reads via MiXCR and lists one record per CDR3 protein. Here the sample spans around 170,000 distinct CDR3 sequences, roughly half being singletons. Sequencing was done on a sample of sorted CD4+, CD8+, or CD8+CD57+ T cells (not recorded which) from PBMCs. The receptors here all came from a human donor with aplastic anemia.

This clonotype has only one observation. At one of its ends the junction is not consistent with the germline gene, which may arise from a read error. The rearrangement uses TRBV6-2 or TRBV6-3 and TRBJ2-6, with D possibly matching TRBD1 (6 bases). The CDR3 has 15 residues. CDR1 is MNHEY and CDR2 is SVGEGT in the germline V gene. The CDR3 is CASSYSGAGTNVLTF. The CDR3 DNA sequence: TGTGCTAGCAGTTACTCAGGGGCTGGGACCAACGTCCTGACTTTC.

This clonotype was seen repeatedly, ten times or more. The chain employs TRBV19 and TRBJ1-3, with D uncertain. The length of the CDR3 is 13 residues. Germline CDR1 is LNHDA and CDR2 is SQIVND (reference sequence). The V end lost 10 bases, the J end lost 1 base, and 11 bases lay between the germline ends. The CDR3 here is CATTEVSGNTIYF. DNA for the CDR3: TGTGCCACCACCGAGGTTTCTGGAAACACCATATATTTT.

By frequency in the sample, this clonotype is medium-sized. The CDR3: CASRYTERDGYTF. The CDR3 nucleotides are TGTGCCAGCAGGTACACAGAAAGAGATGGCTACACCTTC. V is TRBV6-5 and J is TRBJ1-2; the D is unclear. Germline loops: CDR1 MNHEY, CDR2 SVGAGI. The V end was cut by 6 bases, the J end by 6 bases, with 14 bases between. The CDR3 contains 13 residues.

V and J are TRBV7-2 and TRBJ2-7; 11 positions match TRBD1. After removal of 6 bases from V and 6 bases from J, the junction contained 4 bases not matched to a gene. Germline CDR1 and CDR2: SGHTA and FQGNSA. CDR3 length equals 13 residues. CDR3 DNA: TGTGCCAGCAGTTACGGGACAGGGGGCGAGCAGTACTTC. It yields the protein CASSYGTGGEQYF.

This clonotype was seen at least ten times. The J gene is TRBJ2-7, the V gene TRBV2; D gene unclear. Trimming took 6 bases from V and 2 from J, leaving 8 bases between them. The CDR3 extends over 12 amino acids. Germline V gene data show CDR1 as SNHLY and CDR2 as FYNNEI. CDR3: CASRQSTYEQYV. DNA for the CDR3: TGTGCCAGCAGACAATCGACCTACGAGCAGTACGTC.

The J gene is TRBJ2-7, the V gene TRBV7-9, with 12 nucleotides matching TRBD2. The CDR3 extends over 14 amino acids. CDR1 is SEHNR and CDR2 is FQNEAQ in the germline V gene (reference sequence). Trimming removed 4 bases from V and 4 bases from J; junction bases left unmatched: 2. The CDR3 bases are TGTGCCAGCAGCTCTACTAGCGGGAGGTACGAGCAGTACTTC. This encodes CASSSTSGRYEQYF.

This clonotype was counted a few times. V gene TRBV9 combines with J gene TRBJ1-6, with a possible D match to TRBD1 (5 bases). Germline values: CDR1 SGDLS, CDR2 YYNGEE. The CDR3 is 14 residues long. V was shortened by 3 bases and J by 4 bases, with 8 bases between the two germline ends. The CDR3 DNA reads TGTGCCAGCAGCGGGGGGAGTTATAATTCACCCCTCCACTTT. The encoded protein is CASSGGSYNSPLHF.

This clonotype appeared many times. This chain's CDR3 is CASSSIQGAAEAFF. CDR3 in DNA: TGTGCCAGCAGCTCCATACAGGGTGCGGCTGAAGCTTTCTTT. The genes are TRBV5-8 and TRBJ1-1, with a weak D call TRBD1 (6 bases). V gave up 3 bases and J gave up 6 bases, with 15 bases separating them. The CDR3 is made up of 14 amino acids. Germline CDR1 SGHTS, CDR2 YDEGEE.

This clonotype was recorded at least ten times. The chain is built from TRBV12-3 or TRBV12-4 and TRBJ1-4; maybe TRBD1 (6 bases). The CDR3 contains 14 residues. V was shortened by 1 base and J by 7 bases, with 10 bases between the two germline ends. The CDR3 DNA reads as TGTGCCAGCAGTTTAGGGGGGGCAAGTGAAAAACTGTTTTTT. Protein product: CASSLGGASEKLFF.

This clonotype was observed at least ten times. The CDR3 sequence: CASSFMGTGTDTQYF. The CDR3 nucleotides are TGTGCCAGTAGTTTCATGGGTACGGGCACAGATACGCAGTATTTT. This chain connects TRBV19 to TRBJ2-3; D gene ambiguous. In germline, CDR1 is LNHDA, CDR2 SQIVND (reference sequence). This CDR3 contains 15 residues. V lost 5 bases and J lost 1, with 13 bases in between.

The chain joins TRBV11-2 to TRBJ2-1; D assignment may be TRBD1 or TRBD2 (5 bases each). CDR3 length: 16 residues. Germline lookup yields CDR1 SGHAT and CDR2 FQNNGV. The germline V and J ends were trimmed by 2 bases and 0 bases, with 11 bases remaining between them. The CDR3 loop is CASSLSEGRSYNEQFF. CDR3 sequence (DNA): TGTGCCAGCAGCTTATCAGAGGGACGCTCCTACAATGAGCAGTTCTTC.

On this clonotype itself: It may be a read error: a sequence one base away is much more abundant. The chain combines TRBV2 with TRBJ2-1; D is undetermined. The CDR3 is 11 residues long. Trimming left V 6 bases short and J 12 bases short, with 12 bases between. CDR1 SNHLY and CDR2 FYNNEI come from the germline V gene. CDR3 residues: CASSLGAGQFF. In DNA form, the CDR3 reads TGTGCCAGCAGCTTGGGCGCCGGGCAGTTCTTC.

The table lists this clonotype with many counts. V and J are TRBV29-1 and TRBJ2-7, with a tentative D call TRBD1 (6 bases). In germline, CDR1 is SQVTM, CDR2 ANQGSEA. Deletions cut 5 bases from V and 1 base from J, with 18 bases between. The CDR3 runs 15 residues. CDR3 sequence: CSVRLASRGSYEQYF. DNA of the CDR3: TGCAGCGTTCGGTTGGCATCCAGGGGTTCCTACGAGCAGTACTTC.

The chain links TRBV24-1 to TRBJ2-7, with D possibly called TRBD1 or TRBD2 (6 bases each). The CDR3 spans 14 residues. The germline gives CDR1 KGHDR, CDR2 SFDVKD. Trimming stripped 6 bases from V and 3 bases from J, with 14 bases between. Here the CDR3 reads CATSSTGGSYEQYV. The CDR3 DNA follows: TGTGCCACCAGTTCGACAGGAGGGAGCTACGAGCAGTACGTC.

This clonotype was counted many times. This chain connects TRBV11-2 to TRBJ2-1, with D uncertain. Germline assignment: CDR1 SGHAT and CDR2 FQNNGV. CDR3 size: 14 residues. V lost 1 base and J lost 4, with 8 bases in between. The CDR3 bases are TGTGCCAGCAGCTTAGTAGTAGAGTACAATGAGCAGTTCTTC. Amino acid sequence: CASSLVVEYNEQFF.

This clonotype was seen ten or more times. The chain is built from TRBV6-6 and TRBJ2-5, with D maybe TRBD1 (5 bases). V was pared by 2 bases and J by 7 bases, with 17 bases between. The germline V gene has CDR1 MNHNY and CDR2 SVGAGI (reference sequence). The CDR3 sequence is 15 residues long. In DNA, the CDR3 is TGTGCCAGCAGTTACCGGAAGGACGTGCAGGGGACCCAGTACTTC. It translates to CASSYRKDVQGTQYF.

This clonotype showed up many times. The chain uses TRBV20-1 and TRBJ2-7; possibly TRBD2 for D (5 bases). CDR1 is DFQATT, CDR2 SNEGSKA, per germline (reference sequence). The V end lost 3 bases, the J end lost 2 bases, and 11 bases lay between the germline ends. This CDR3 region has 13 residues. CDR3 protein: CSARETGTYEQYF. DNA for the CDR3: TGCAGTGCTAGGGAAACGGGAACCTACGAGCAGTACTTC.

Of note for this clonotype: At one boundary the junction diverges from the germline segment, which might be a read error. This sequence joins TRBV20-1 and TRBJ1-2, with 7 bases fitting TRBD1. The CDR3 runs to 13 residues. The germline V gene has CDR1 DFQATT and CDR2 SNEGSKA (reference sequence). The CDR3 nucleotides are TGTGCCAGTAGTACACAGGGGTCTTTTGGCTACACCTTC. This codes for CASSTQGSFGYTF.

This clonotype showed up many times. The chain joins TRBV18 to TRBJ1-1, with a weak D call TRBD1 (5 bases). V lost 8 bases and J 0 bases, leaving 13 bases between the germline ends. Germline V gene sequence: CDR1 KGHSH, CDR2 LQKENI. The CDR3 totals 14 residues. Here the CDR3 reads CASSPPTVNTEAFF. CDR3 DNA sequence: TGTGCCAGCAGCCCCCCGACAGTGAACACTGAAGCTTTCTTT.

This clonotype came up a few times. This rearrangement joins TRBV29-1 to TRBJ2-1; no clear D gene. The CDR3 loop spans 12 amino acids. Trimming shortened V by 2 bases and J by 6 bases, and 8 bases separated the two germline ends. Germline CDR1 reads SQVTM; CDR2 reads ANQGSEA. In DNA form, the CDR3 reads TGCAGCGTTGAACCCCTTGGCAATGAGCAGTTCTTC. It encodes CSVEPLGNEQFF.

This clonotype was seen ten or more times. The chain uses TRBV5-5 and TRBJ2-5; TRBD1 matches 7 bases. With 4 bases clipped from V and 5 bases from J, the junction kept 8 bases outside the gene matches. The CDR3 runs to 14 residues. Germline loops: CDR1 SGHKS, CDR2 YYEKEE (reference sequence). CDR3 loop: CASSLTGQGETQYF. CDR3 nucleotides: TGTGCCAGCAGCCTGACAGGGCAGGGGGAGACCCAGTACTTC.

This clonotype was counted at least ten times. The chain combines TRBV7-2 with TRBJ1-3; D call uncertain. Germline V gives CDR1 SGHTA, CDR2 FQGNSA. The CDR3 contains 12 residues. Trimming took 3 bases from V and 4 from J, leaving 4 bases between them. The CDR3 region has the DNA TGTGCCAGCAGCTTTGAGGGAAACACCATATATTTT. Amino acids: CASSFEGNTIYF.

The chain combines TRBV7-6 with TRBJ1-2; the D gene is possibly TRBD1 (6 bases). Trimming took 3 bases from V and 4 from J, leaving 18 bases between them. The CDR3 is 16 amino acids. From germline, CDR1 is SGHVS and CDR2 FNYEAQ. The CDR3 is CASSLGAGASVYGYTF. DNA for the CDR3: TGTGCCAGCAGCTTGGGTGCAGGGGCGTCCGTCTATGGCTACACCTTC. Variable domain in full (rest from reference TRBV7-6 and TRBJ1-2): GAGVSQSPRYKVTKRGQDVALRCDPISGHVSLYWYRQALGQGPEFLTYFNYEAQQDKSGLPNDRFSAERPEGSISTLTIQRTEQRDSAMYRCASSLGAGASVYGYTFGSGTRLTVV.

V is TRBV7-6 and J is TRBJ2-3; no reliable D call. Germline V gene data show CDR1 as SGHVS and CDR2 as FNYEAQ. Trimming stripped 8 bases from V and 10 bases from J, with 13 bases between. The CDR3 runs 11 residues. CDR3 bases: TGTGCCAGCGGCGATGATGGGGCGCAGTATTTT. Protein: CASGDDGAQYF.